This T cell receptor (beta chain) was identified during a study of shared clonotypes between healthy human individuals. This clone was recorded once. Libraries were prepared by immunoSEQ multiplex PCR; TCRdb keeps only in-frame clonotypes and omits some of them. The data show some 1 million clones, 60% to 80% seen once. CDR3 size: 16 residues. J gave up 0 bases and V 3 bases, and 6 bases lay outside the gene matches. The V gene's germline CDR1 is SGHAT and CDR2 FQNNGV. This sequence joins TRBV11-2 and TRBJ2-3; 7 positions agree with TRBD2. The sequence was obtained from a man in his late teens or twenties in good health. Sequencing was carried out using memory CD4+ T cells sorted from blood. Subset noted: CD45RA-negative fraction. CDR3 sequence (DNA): TGTGCCAGCAGCTTGATGGATAGCGGGAGCACAGATACGCAGTATTTT. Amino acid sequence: CASSLMDSGSTDTQYF. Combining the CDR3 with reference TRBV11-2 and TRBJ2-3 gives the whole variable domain EAGVAQSPRYKIIEKRQSVAFWCNPISGHATLYWYQQILGQGPKLLIQFQNNGVVDDSQLPKDRFSAERLKGVDSTLKIQPAKLEDSAVYLCASSLMDSGSTDTQYFGPGTRLTVL.